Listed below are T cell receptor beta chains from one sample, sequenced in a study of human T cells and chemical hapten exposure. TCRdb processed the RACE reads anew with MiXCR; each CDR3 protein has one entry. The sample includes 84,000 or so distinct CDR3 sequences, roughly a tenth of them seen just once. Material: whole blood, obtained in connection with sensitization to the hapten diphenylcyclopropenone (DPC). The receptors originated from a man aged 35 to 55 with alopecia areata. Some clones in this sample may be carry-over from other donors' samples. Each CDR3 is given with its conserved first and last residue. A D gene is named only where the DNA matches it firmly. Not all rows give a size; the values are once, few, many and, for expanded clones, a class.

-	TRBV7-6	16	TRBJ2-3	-	TGTGCCAGCAGCTTAAGGACGGGTCCGGGCACAGATACGCAGTATTTT	CASSLRTGPGTDTQYF
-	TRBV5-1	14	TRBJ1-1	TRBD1	TGCGCCAGCAGCTTAATGACTGACAGGGTAGAAGCTTTCTTT	CASSLMTDRVEAFF
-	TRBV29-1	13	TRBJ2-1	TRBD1	TGCAGCGTGGACAGGACTGGCGTTAGGGAGCAGTTCTTC	CSVDRTGVREQFF
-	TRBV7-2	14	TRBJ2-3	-	TGTGCCAGCAGCACCCGACAGACCACAGATACGCAGTATTTT	CASSTRQTTDTQYF
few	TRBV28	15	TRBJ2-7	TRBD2	TGTGCCAGCAGTGATCCCGGGACTATATTCTACGAGCAGTACTTC	CASSDPGTIFYEQYF
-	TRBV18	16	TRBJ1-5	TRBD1	TGTGCCAGCTCACCACAGGGGGCTGGTGGCAATCAGCCCCAGCATTTT	CASSPQGAGGNQPQHF
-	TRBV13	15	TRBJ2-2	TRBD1	TGTGCCAGCAGCTTCAGGACAGGATTTTCCGGGGAGCTGTTTTTT	CASSFRTGFSGELFF
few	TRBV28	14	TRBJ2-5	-	TGTGCCAGCAGTTTCTGGCAGTTTCGAGAGACCCAGTACTTC	CASSFWQFRETQYF
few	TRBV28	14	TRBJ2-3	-	TGTGCCAGCACTGGGGGCGAGGCTACAGATACGCAGTATTTT	CASTGGEATDTQYF
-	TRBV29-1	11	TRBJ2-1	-	TGCAGCGTTGGGACGAGGGGTGAGCAGTTCTTC	CSVGTRGEQFF
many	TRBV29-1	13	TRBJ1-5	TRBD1	TGCAGCGTTGGGACAGGGAGCAATCAGCCCCAGCATTTT	CSVGTGSNQPQHF
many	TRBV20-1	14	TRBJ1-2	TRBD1	TGCAGTGCTAGAGCCTCAGACAGGGGCGGCGGCTACACCTTC	CSARASDRGGGYTF
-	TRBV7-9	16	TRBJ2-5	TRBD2	TGTGCCAGCAGCTTACCCCGACTAGCGGCCAGAGAGACCCAGTACTTC	CASSLPRLAARETQYF
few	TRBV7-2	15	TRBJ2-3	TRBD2	TGTGCCAGCAGCCCACGGACTAGCGGGAGTTATACGCAGTATTTT	CASSPRTSGSYTQYF